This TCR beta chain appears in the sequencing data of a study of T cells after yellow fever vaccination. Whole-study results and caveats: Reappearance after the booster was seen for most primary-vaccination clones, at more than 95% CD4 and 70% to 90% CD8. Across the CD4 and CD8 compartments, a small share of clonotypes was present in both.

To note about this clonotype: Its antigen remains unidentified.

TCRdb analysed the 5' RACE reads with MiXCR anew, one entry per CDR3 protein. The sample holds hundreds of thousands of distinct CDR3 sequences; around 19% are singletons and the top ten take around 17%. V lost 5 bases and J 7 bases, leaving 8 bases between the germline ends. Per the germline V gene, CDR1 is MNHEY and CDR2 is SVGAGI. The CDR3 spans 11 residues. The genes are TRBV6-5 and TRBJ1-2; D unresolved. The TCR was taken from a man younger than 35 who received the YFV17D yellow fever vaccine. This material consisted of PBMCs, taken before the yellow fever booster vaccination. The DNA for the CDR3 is TGTGCCAGCAGTACCCCGGGTGGCTACACCTTC. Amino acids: CASSTPGGYTF.